Listed here is a single T cell receptor (beta chain). Its antigen target is currently unknown. Per-base qualities were not stored, and no clone one base away is much larger. At the junction V is shortened by 0 bases and J by 5 bases, with 10 bases in between. The CDR3 measures 14 amino acids from cysteine to phenylalanine. Just CDR3 DNA is preserved here, 42 bases in frame from base 1. The germline V gene sets CDR1 to SGHDT and CDR2 to YYEEEE. The library was prepared using the immunoSEQ multiplex PCR assay. Adaptive Biotechnologies carried out TCRB amplification, library preparation, sequencing and preliminary bioinformatics at Survey level resolution. For TCRB sequencing, genomic DNA from sorted cTfh populations was amplified by multiplex PCR. In the source study's methods: Clonality was computed in R as 1 minus normalized Shannon entropy; the Gini index was calculated with the R package ineq. To get the overlap score, the summed counts of shared sequences were divided by the total counts of all sequences in both of the compared samples. Significance of shared clonotypes was assessed by Fisher's exact test, with a theoretical repertoire of 10^7 TCRB sequences assumed. Entries here come from immuneACCESS through TCRdb and include only in-frame sequences with V and J called. Some clones fail to appear in such tables; in the studies checked, an unresolved V gene covers under half of the shortfall, and the cause of the remainder is unknown. That table supplies the V and J calls and clone size; D and trimming were determined from the DNA. Present in this sample are 27,000 or so clones, approximately 78% of which were seen just once. The ten largest make up roughly 1.2% of the sample.

The sample's time point label, in plain terms: 2014-2015 season, pre-vaccination. Adults received seasonal inactivated influenza vaccine (Fluvarix), and TCRB sequencing tracked sorted blood CD4 subsets before and after vaccination. Subjects were considered eligible if community-dwelling and if influenza vaccine had not been received in the prior 6 months. Subjects were excluded for influenza vaccine contraindications, substance abuse, HIV/AIDS, active malignancy, immunomodulatory medication, or active illness such as respiratory infection. Per time point, between roughly 40 and 100 mL of blood was sampled. Circulating Tfh were defined as non-naive CD4+CXCR5+PD-1+ cells and sorted into ICOS+CD38+ and ICOS-CD38- fractions. Either Ficoll-Paque PLUS or SepMate separation was used to isolate PBMC. Cell subsets were sorted from PBMC on a BD FACS Aria before DNA extraction. The sample originates from a study of follicular helper T cells after annual influenza vaccination (dated by TCRdb to about 2017). With respect to the entire study: After each seasonal influenza vaccination, blood was collected on days 0, 7 and 28. One week after vaccination, a second recruited cohort of more than nine subjects (Table S1) displayed a similar ICOS+CD38+ cTfh response. Some subjects were followed across successive annual vaccinations spanning the 2013-2014, 2014-2015 and 2015-2016 seasons to study recall of cTfh clones. Six subjects had multi-year samples: four covered two vaccination seasons and two covered three seasons. The 2013-2014 samples were cryopreserved, while the 2015 samples were processed right after collection.

General study outcomes and caveats: Productive TCRB sequences were recovered from only about 8.5-23% of analyzed cells, so rare clonotypes could not be sampled. Day 7 ICOS+CD38+ clones were most often found later in ICOS-CD38- cTfh, suggesting that subset may serve as a memory reservoir. ICOS+CD38+ cTfh clonality correlated with the frequency of that population, and its change correlated with the change in circulating plasmablast frequency. Successive annual vaccinations recalled a recurring oligoclonal ICOS+CD38+ cTfh response that included tetramer and AIM influenza-specific clonotypes.

The receptor comes from an adult who received the influenza vaccine. The rearranged segments are TRBV5-6 and TRBJ2-3; matching of 5 bases hints at TRBD1 as the D gene. Sequencing was performed on CXCR5+ CD38- circulating T follicular helper cells from blood, taken on the day of influenza vaccination. The sample's cell subset or site label is to be understood as: circulating Tfh, non-naive CD4+CXCR5+PD-1+ (ICOS+CD38+ or ICOS-CD38-). For the CDR3, the sequence is CASSLGQQLDTQYF. The DNA is TGTGCCAGCAGCTTGGGACAGCAACTAGATACGCAGTATTTT. Beyond the CDR3, the reference TRBV5-6 and TRBJ2-3 genes provide the residues; the full variable domain reads: DAGVTQSPTHLIKTRGQQVTLRCSPKSGHDTVSWYQQALGQGPQFIFQYYEEEERQRGNFPDRFSGHQFPNYSSELNVNALLLGDSALYLCASSLGQQLDTQYFGPGTRLTVL.